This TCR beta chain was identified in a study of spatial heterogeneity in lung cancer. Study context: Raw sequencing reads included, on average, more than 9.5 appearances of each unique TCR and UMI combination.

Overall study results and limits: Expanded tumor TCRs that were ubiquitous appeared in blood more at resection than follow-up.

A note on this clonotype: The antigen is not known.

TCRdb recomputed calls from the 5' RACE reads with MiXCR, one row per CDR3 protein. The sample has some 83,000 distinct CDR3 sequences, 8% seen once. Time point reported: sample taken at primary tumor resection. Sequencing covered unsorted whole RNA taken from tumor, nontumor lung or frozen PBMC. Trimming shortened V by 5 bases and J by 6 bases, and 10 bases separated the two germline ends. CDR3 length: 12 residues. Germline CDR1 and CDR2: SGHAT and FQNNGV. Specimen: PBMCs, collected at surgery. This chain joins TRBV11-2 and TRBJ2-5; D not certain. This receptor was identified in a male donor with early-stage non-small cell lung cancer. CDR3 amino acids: CASSLPMKTQYF. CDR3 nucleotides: TGTGCCAGCAGCCTCCCCATGAAGACCCAGTACTTC.